This TCR beta chain was profiled in a study of response to subunit inactivated influenza vaccine. Broader study findings: The authors suggested that few new T cells are recruited per seasonal influenza vaccination.

Germline V lookup: CDR1 DFQATT, CDR2 SNEGSKA (reference sequence). The CDR3 consists of 15 residues. The trim removed 3 bases at V and 6 bases at J, leaving 12 bases unmatched. Via MiXCR, TCRdb re-called the RT-PCR reads, giving one row per CDR3 protein. The sample carries more than 400,000 distinct CDR3 sequences, approximately 7.8% recorded once. The sample holds a few counts of this clonotype. Its specificity is not known. The TCR was taken from a man aged 50 to 69 who received an inactivated influenza vaccine. The specimen was PBMCs from blood, collected less than 25 months after vaccination. The rearrangement links TRBV20-1 to TRBJ2-5; TRBD2 agrees at 8 bases. CDR3 residues: CSARPAGGLGQTQYF. The CDR3 bases are TGCAGTGCTAGGCCCGCGGGAGGCCTGGGGCAGACCCAGTACTTC.